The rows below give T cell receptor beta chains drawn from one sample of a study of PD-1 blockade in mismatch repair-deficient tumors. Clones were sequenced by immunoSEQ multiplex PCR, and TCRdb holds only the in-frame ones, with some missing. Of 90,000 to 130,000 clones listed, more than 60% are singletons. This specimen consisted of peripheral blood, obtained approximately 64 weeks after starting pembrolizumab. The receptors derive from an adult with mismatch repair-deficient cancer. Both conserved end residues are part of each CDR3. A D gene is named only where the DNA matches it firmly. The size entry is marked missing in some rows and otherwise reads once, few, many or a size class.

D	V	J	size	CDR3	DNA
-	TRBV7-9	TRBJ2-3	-	CASSLVHASTDTQYF	TGTGCCAGCAGCTTAGTCCACGCATCCACAGATACGCAGTATTTT
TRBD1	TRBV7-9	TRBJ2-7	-	CASSSTGEQYF	TGTGCCAGCAGCTCGACAGGGGAGCAGTACTTC
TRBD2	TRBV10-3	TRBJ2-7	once	CAISQWTSGISSYEQYF	TGTGCCATCAGTCAGTGGACTAGCGGGATTAGCTCCTACGAGCAGTACTTC
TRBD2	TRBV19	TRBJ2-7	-	CASSISGGTYEQYF	TGTGCCAGTAGTATCTCGGGGGGAACCTACGAGCAGTACTTC
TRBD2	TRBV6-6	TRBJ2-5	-	CASSYSGGPLETQYF	TGTGCCAGCAGTTACTCGGGAGGGCCGTTAGAGACCCAGTACTTC
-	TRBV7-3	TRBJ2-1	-	CASSTGGTPYNEQFF	TGTGCCAGCAGCACCGGCGGGACTCCCTACAATGAGCAGTTCTTC
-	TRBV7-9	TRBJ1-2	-	CASSLDLSRGKGYTF	TGTGCCAGCAGCTTAGATCTATCCAGGGGCAAGGGCTACACCTTC
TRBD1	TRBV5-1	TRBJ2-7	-	CASSLRQGSYEQYF	TGCGCCAGCAGCTTGAGACAGGGCTCCTACGAGCAGTACTTC
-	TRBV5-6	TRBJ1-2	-	CASSLGGHFYGYTF	TGTGCCAGCAGCCTGGGGGGACACTTCTATGGCTACACCTTC
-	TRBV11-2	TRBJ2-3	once	CASSLRGSGTSTDTQYF	TGTGCCAGCAGCTTAAGGGGTAGCGGTACTAGCACAGATACGCAGTATTTT
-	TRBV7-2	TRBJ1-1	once	CASSLRQNTEAFF	TGTGCCAGCAGCTTAAGGCAGAACACTGAAGCTTTCTTT
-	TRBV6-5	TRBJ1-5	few	CASSPWAGNQPQHF	TGTGCCAGCAGTCCCTGGGCAGGTAATCAGCCCCAGCATTTT
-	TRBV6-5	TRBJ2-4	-	CASSRRQDPENIQYF	TGTGCCAGCAGTCGGCGACAGGATCCCGAAAACATTCAGTACTTC
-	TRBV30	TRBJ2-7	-	CAWSDFGGIKAYEQYF	TGTGCCTGGAGTGATTTTGGAGGGATTAAAGCCTACGAGCAGTACTTC
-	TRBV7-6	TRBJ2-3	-	CASSSISPGNTDTQYF	TGTGCCAGCAGCTCTATTAGCCCCGGGAACACAGATACGCAGTATTTT
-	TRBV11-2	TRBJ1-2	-	CASSLGSGAEARYTF	TGTGCCAGCAGCTTGGGGAGCGGGGCCGAAGCCCGCTACACCTTC
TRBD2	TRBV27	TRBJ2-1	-	CASTVTSGTHNEQFF	TGTGCCAGCACTGTTACTAGCGGGACCCACAATGAGCAGTTCTTC
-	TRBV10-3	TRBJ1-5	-	CAISESINQPQHF	TGTGCCATCAGTGAGTCTATCAATCAGCCCCAGCATTTT
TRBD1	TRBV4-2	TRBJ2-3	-	CASSQERRGQDTQYF	TGTGCCAGCAGCCAAGAACGCAGGGGGCAAGATACGCAGTATTTT
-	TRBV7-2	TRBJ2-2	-	CASSLFSRTTRGELFF	TGTGCCAGCAGCTTATTTTCCAGGACCACTCGGGGGGAGCTGTTTTTT
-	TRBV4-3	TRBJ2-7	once	CASSQDWGVGASYEQYF	TGCGCCAGCAGCCAAGATTGGGGTGTGGGGGCCTCCTACGAGCAGTACTTC
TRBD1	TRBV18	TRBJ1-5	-	CASSRDRLNQPQHF	TGTGCCAGCTCAAGGGACAGACTCAATCAGCCCCAGCATTTT
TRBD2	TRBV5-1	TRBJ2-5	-	CASSLGLAAGSETQYF	TGCGCCAGCAGCTTGGGGCTAGCGGCCGGTTCAGAGACCCAGTACTTC
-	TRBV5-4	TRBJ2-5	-	CASSTRDSGARETQYF	TGTGCCAGCAGCACCCGAGACTCCGGGGCCCGGGAGACCCAGTACTTC
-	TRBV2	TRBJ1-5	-	CASSDAAYSFSNQPQHF	TGTGCCAGCAGTGACGCGGCTTACAGTTTCAGCAATCAGCCCCAGCATTTT
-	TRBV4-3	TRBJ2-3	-	CASSQMEWDTQYF	TGCGCCAGCAGCCAAATGGAGTGGGATACGCAGTATTTT
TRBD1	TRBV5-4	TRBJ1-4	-	CASSSDRAEKLFF	TGTGCCAGCAGCTCGGACAGGGCTGAAAAACTGTTTTTT
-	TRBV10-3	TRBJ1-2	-	CAINNPDYGYTF	TGTGCCATCAACAATCCGGATTATGGCTACACCTTC
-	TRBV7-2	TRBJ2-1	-	CASSLEASDINEQFF	TGTGCCAGCAGCTTAGAAGCTAGCGATATCAATGAGCAGTTCTTC
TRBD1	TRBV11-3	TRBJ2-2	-	CASSLAGQDDTGELFF	TGTGCCAGCAGCTTAGCGGGACAGGACGACACCGGGGAGCTGTTTTTT
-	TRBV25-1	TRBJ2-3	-	CASSRTSTDTQYF	TGTGCCAGCAGTAGGACAAGCACAGATACGCAGTATTTT
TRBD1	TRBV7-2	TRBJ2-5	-	CASSPRDSQETQYF	TGTGCCAGCAGCCCGAGGGACAGTCAAGAGACCCAGTACTTC
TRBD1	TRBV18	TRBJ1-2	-	CASSPGQERFYGYTF	TGTGCCAGCTCACCGGGACAGGAGCGCTTCTATGGCTACACCTTC
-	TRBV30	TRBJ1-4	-	CAWRGDEKLFF	TGTGCCTGGAGGGGGGATGAAAAACTGTTTTTT
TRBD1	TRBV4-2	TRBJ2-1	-	CASSQNTGANTNEQFF	TGTGCCAGCAGCCAAAATACAGGGGCTAATACAAATGAGCAGTTCTTC
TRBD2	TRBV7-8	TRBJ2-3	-	CASSLDLAGGALTDTQYF	TGTGCCAGCAGCTTAGACCTTGCGGGAGGGGCCCTCACAGATACGCAGTATTTT
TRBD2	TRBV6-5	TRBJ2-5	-	CASSYSSGRGETQYF	TGTGCCAGCAGTTACTCAAGCGGGAGGGGGGAGACCCAGTACTTC
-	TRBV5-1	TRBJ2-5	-	CASSLVRAGQETQYF	TGCGCCAGCAGCTTGGTCCGAGCCGGACAAGAGACCCAGTACTTC
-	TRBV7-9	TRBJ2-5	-	CASSPTTRPTQETQYF	TGTGCCAGCAGCCCCACGACTAGGCCAACCCAAGAGACCCAGTACTTC
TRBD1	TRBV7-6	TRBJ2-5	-	CASSLGQGNFETQYF	TGTGCCAGCAGCTTAGGACAGGGGAATTTTGAGACCCAGTACTTC
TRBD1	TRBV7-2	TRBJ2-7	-	CASSGWDSAYEQYF	TGTGCCAGCAGCGGATGGGACAGCGCCTACGAGCAGTACTTC
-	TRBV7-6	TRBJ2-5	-	CASSSWDTQETQYF	TGTGCCAGCAGCTCATGGGACACTCAAGAGACCCAGTACTTC